What follows are 8 T cell receptor beta chains derived from one specimen sequenced in a study of vaccination and CD4 T cells after COVID-19. Treatment: 10-day PBMC culture with coronavirus spike peptide pools or control peptides (ViraFEST assay). At the Johns Hopkins FTIC core, DNA taken from cultured CD4+ T cells was sequenced by way of the Oncomine TCR Beta short-read assay. TCRdb analysed the PCR reads with MiXCR anew, one entry per CDR3 protein. Here the sample spans approximately 9,000 distinct CDR3 sequences, over 45% being singletons. The antigens these receptors bind are not known. The sequenced material came from CD4+ T cells from blood, cultured in vitro. The receptors originated from a human donor who had recovered from COVID-19.

This chain connects TRBV6-2 or TRBV6-3 to TRBJ2-3, with 14 positions matching TRBD2. The junction had 7 bases not matched to a gene; V was cut back by 11 bases and J by 6 bases. The CDR3 sequence is 14 residues long. Germline CDR1 reads MNHEY; CDR2 reads SVGEGT. CDR3 nucleotide sequence: TGTGCCGCCCGGACTAGCGGGAGGAGTGATACGCAGTATTTT. This gives the protein CAARTSGRSDTQYF.

The chain has TRBV5-6 and TRBJ1-5; no clear D gene. V gave up 1 base and J gave up 6 bases, with 8 bases separating them. The CDR3 spans 13 residues. From germline, CDR1 is SGHDT and CDR2 YYEEEE. For the CDR3, the DNA is TGTGCCAGCAGCTTGTATAGGAGTCAGCCCCAGCATTTT. Its translation: CASSLYRSQPQHF.

V is TRBV6-2 or TRBV6-3 and J is TRBJ2-7, with a possible D match to TRBD2 (7 bases). The CDR3 extends over 13 amino acids. Germline V gives CDR1 MNHEY, CDR2 SVGEGT. The germline V and J ends were trimmed by 7 bases and 2 bases, with 12 bases remaining between them. DNA for the CDR3: TGTGCCAGCACCTTAGGGGGGGCCTACGAGCAGTACTTC. Translated: CASTLGGAYEQYF.

This clonotype came up a few times. The V and J genes are TRBV20-1 and TRBJ1-2; D possibly corresponds to TRBD1 (5 bases). Germline loops: CDR1 DFQATT, CDR2 SNEGSKA (reference sequence). Between the trimmed V and J ends, which lost 0 bases and 0 bases, there was a span of 11 bases. The CDR3 length is 15 residues. CDR3 nucleotides: TGCAGTGCTAGAGATCAGGGCCGCTCTAACTATGGCTACACCTTC. Its translation is CSARDQGRSNYGYTF.

The genes are TRBV20-1 and TRBJ1-4; 11 bases map to TRBD1. With 4 bases clipped from V and 7 bases from J, the junction kept 2 bases outside the gene matches. From germline, CDR1 is DFQATT and CDR2 SNEGSKA (reference sequence). The CDR3 covers 13 residues. The CDR3 bases are TGCAGTGCTATTGGGACAGGGGGTGAAAAACTGTTTTTT. Protein product: CSAIGTGGEKLFF.

The rearrangement uses TRBV6-2 or TRBV6-3 and TRBJ2-3, with TRBD2 matching over 12 bases. This CDR3 region has 17 residues. Germline CDR1 reads MNHEY; CDR2 reads SVGEGT. Trimming cost V 0 bases and J 4 bases; bases outside gene matches: 5. The CDR3 DNA reads TGTGCCAGCAGTTACTCGATGGGACTAGCGGGCTCAGATACGCAGTATTTT. This gives the protein CASSYSMGLAGSDTQYF.

The chain's CDR3 is CSASVTLGGYTF. CDR3 DNA: TGCAGTGCTAGTGTCACTTTGGGGGGCTACACCTTC. The chain has TRBV20-1 and TRBJ1-2; D unclear. CDR1 is DFQATT and CDR2 is SNEGSKA in the germline V gene (reference sequence). Trimming stripped 3 bases from V and 8 bases from J, with 13 bases between. The length of the CDR3 is 12 residues.

The V gene is TRBV5-4, the J gene TRBJ1-2; the match to TRBD1 covers 8 bases. Germline values: CDR1 SGHNT, CDR2 YYREEE (reference sequence). This CDR3 is built from 14 residues. J was trimmed by 3 bases and V by 5 bases; bases with no gene match: 6. The chain's CDR3 is CASRMTGADYGYTF. The CDR3 DNA reads TGTGCCAGCAGGATGACAGGGGCGGACTATGGCTACACCTTC.